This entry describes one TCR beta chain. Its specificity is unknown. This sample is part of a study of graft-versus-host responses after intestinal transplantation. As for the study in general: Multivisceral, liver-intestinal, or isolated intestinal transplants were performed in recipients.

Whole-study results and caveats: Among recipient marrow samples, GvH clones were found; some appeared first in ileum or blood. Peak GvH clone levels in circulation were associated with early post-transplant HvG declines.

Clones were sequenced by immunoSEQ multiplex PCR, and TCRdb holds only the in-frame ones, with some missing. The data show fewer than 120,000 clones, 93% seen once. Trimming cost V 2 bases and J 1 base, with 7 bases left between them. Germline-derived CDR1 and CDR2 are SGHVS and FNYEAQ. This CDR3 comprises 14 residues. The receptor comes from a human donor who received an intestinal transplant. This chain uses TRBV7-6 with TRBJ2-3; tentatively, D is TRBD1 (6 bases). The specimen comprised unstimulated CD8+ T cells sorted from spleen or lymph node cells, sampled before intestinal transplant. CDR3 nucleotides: TGTGCCAGCAGCTTATCAGGGGGCACAGATACGCAGTATTTT. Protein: CASSLSGGTDTQYF.